This T cell receptor beta chain was identified during a study of cytomegalovirus exposure and HLA in healthy donors. Trimming removed 4 bases from V and 5 bases from J; junction bases left unmatched: 2. The CDR3 is 14 amino acids. Germline CDR1 and CDR2: LNHDA and SQIVND (reference sequence). Use of 60 Vbeta and 13 Jbeta primers characterized the PCR. Libraries were prepared by immunoSEQ multiplex PCR; TCRdb keeps only in-frame clonotypes and omits some of them. The sample yields 190,000 or so clones, 70% to 80% seen once. The sample holds one count of this clone. The chain carries TRBV19 and TRBJ2-2; 9 positions agree with TRBD2. Sequencing input: PBMCs. The TCR was taken from a male donor in good health and CMV-seropositive. The CDR3 spells CASSTGLATGELFF. In DNA, the CDR3 is TGTGCCAGTAGTACGGGACTAGCTACCGGGGAGCTGTTTTTT.